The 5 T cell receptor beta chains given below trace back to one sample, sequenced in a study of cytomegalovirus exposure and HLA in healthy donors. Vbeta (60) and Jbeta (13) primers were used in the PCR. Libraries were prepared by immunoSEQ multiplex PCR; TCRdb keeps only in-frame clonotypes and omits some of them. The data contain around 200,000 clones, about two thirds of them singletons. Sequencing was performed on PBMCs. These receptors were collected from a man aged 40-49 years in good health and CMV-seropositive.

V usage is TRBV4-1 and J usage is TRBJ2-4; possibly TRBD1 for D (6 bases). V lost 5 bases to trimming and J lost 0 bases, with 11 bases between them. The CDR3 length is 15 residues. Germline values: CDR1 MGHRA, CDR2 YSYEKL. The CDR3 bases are TGCGCCAGCAGCGGCGGACAGTTAGCCAAAAACATTCAGTACTTC. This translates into CASSGGQLAKNIQYF.

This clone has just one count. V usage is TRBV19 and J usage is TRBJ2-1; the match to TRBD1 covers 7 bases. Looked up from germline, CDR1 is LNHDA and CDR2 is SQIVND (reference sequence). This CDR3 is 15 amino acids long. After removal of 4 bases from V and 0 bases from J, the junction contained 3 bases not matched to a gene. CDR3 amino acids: CASSRDSSSYNEQFF. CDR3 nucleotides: TGTGCCAGTAGTAGGGACAGTAGCTCCTACAATGAGCAGTTCTTC.

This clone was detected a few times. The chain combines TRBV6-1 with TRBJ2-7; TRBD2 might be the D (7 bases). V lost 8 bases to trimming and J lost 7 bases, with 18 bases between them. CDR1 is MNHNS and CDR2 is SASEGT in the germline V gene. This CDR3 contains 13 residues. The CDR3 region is CASAKRGQGEQYF. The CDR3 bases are TGTGCCAGCGCGAAGCGGGGACAAGGAGAGCAGTACTTC.

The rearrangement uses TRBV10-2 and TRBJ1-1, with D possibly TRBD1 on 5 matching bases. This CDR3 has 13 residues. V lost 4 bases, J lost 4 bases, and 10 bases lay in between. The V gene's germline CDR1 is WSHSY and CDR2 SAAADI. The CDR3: CASSAGGGTEAFF. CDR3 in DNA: TGCGCCAGCAGTGCGGGGGGAGGCACTGAAGCTTTCTTT.

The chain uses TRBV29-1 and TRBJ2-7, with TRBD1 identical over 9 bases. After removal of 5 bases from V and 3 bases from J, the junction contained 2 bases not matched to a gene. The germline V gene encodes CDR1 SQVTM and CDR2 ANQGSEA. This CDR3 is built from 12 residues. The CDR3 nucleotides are TGCAGCGTTCTGACAGGGGGCTACGAGCAGTACTTC. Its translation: CSVLTGGYEQYF.